One sample yielded the 28 T cell receptor beta chains listed below, sequenced in a study of shared clonotypes between healthy human individuals (TCRdb year 2020). For the CD8 naive samples, CD45RO-negative cells were positively selected for CCR7, yielding a CD45RA+CCR7+ population from which TemRA cells were excluded. Receptors were amplified or captured by the immunoSEQ multiplex PCR assay. Imported from immuneACCESS, the table was reduced by TCRdb to in-frame sequences with V and J called. These copies leave out some clones; in studies compared against another copy, an unresolved V gene accounts for under half, and the cause of the remainder is not known. For this sample there are about 600,000 clones; 95% to 98% appear just once. The ten largest make up 0.3% of the sample. Sequencing was done on a sample of naive CD8+ T cells sorted from blood. The cell subset or site label for this specimen denotes: CD45RA+CCR7+. All receptors come from a man aged 30-40 years in good health.

This chain joins TRBV12-1 and TRBJ2-3; the table assigns TRBD1, which was not confirmed against the DNA. TRBV12-1 is shown as a pseudogene. This CDR3 has 16 amino acids. In nucleotides, the CDR3 is TGTGCCAGCAGCGTAAACAGGGGGTATTTCACAGATACGCAGTATTTT. This gives the protein CASSVNRGYFTDTQYF.

The chain carries TRBV28 and TRBJ2-5; TRBD2 matches at 8 bases. Trimming cost V 2 bases and J 2 bases; bases outside gene matches: 7. The CDR3 totals 16 residues. CDR1 MDHEN and CDR2 SYDVKM come from the germline V gene. CDR3 in amino acids: CASSLKLAGTQETQYF. CDR3 coding DNA: TGTGCCAGCAGTTTAAAGCTAGCGGGTACTCAAGAGACCCAGTACTTC. The full variable domain, with the rest looked up from reference TRBV28 and TRBJ2-5, is DVKVTQSSRYLVKRTGEKVFLECVQDMDHENMFWYRQDPGLGLRLIYFSYDVKMKEKGDIPEGYSVSREKKERFSLILESASTNQTSMYLCASSLKLAGTQETQYFGPGTRLLVL.

The chain links TRBV5-5 to TRBJ1-3; maybe TRBD1 (5 bases). Trimming left V 0 bases short and J 0 bases short, with 16 bases between. CDR3 size: 18 residues. Per the germline V gene, CDR1 is SGHKS and CDR2 is YYEKEE (reference sequence). Here the CDR3 reads CASSLALAGPSSGNTIYF. In DNA, the CDR3 is TGTGCCAGCAGCTTGGCCTTGGCAGGGCCAAGCTCTGGAAACACCATATATTTT.

V is TRBV7-9 and J is TRBJ1-4; 8 positions match TRBD1. The CDR3 is made up of 14 amino acids. The ends lost 3 bases at V and 8 bases at J; junction bases unmatched: 5. CDR1 is SEHNR, CDR2 FQNEAQ, per germline (reference sequence). CDR3 nucleotide sequence: TGTGCCAGCAGCTTTGGACAGGGAGAGGAAAAACTGTTTTTT. This gives the protein CASSFGQGEEKLFF.

The chain has TRBV25-1 and TRBJ1-1; 7 bases map to TRBD1. Germline-derived CDR1 and CDR2 are MGHDK and SYGVNS. The V segment lost 5 bases and the J segment 3 bases; nucleotides outside the gene matches: 6. The CDR3 has 14 amino acids. For the CDR3, the DNA is TGTGCCAGCAGTCCAGCAGGGGGGCACACTGAAGCTTTCTTT. This gives the protein CASSPAGGHTEAFF.

Regarding this clone: Different DNA sequences within this sample yield the same CDR3. This sequence joins TRBV14 and TRBJ2-1; D not certain. This CDR3 region has 13 residues. Germline V gene lookup returns CDR1 SGHDN and CDR2 FVKESK. V lost 3 bases and J lost 2, with 5 bases in between. In nucleotides, the CDR3 is TGTGCCAGCAGCCATCCTACCTACAATGAGCAGTTCTTC. Protein sequence: CASSHPTYNEQFF.

The chain couples TRBV5-1 to TRBJ1-1; TRBD1 might be the D (6 bases). The germline V gene has CDR1 SGHRS and CDR2 YFSETQ. Deletions cut 4 bases from V and 1 base from J, with 11 bases between. The CDR3 spans 14 residues. The CDR3 nucleotides are TGCGCCAGCAGCCCTCGGACAGCGAACACTGAAGCTTTCTTT. This codes for CASSPRTANTEAFF.

J is TRBJ2-5 and V is TRBV6-5, with 7 bases that match TRBD1. Germline assignment: CDR1 MNHEY and CDR2 SVGAGI. CDR3 length: 15 residues. The V and J ends lost 6 bases and 3 bases, in that order; junction bases with no gene match: 10. In DNA, the CDR3 is TGTGCCAGCAGCCCCGGGACAGTAAAAGAAGAGACCCAGTACTTC. Amino acids: CASSPGTVKEETQYF.

The chain is built from TRBV11-2 and TRBJ2-3, with D tentatively TRBD2 (6 bases). Germline V gene data show CDR1 as SGHAT and CDR2 as FQNNGV. The CDR3 length is 19 residues. Trimming pared 0 bases from V and 0 bases from J, leaving 19 bases between. CDR3 nucleotide sequence: TGTGCCAGCAGCTTAGATCGCCCTTATCTAGCGACTAGCACAGATACGCAGTATTTT. This translates into CASSLDRPYLATSTDTQYF.

The genes are TRBV10-1 and TRBJ1-1; D uncertain. CDR3 length: 13 residues. CDR1 WNHNN and CDR2 SYGVQD come from the germline V gene (reference sequence). Trimming cost V 5 bases and J 7 bases, with 14 bases left between them. The CDR3 reads CASSPGTAVEAFF. CDR3 nucleotides: TGCGCCAGCAGTCCGGGAACAGCCGTTGAAGCTTTCTTT.

The J gene is TRBJ2-7, the V gene TRBV11-2; 8 bases map to TRBD1. CDR3 length: 13 amino acids. CDR1 SGHAT and CDR2 FQNNGV come from the germline V gene. Unmatched junction bases numbered 4, after V lost 6 bases and J lost 3 bases. CDR3 sequence reads: CASSTGTGYEQYF. CDR3 coding DNA: TGTGCCAGCAGTACCGGGACAGGCTACGAGCAGTACTTC.

This chain uses TRBV4-3 with TRBJ2-7; TRBD2 matches at 9 bases. Germline V gene sequence: CDR1 LGHNA, CDR2 YSLEER. This CDR3 is built from 15 residues. Losses at the gene ends were 0 bases for V and 5 bases for J; bases not matched to a gene: 5. Here the CDR3 reads CASSQEGSGRNEQYF. CDR3 nucleotides: TGCGCCAGCAGCCAAGAGGGTAGCGGGAGAAACGAGCAGTACTTC.

This clone came up once. This chain uses TRBV27 with TRBJ2-1; D may correspond to TRBD1 or TRBD2 (5 bases each). Between the trimmed V and J ends, which lost 4 bases and 15 bases, there was a span of 13 bases. CDR1 and CDR2 (germline): MNHEY, SMNVEV (reference sequence). This CDR3 has 11 amino acids. CDR3 sequence: CASSYGALRFF. As DNA, the CDR3 is TGTGCCAGCAGTTACGGGGCTCTTCGGTTCTTC.

This sequence joins TRBV4-1 and TRBJ1-2; 8 bases fit TRBD1. Trimming at V came to 0 bases and at J to 5 bases, leaving 2 bases not matched to a gene. The CDR3 has 14 residues. From germline, CDR1 is MGHRA and CDR2 YSYEKL. The CDR3 DNA sequence: TGCGCCAGCAGCCAAGACCGGACAGGGTATGGCTACACCTTC. Translating gives CASSQDRTGYGYTF.

This chain connects TRBV28 to TRBJ1-5; D not certain. V lost 7 bases and J 11 bases, leaving 18 bases between the germline ends. From germline, CDR1 is MDHEN and CDR2 SYDVKM. The CDR3 is 13 residues long. CDR3: CASNPQNDGAQHF. Written as DNA, the CDR3 is TGTGCCAGCAACCCTCAGAATGACGGGGCCCAGCATTTT.

The chain couples TRBV7-9 to TRBJ2-7; possibly TRBD2 for D (6 bases). CDR3 length equals 16 residues. The V end was cut by 0 bases, the J end by 3 bases, with 15 bases between. The germline CDR1 and CDR2 sequences are SEHNR and FQNEAQ (reference sequence). CDR3 protein: CASSLAGGLSFYEQYF. Here the CDR3 DNA reads TGTGCCAGCAGCTTAGCGGGGGGACTGAGTTTCTACGAGCAGTACTTC.

This clone was seen once. The V and J genes are TRBV7-9 and TRBJ2-7, with 8 bases identical to TRBD1. Germline V lookup: CDR1 SEHNR, CDR2 FQNEAQ (reference sequence). V shed 2 bases and J 3 bases; nucleotides not matched to a gene: 3. This CDR3 is built from 14 residues. CDR3: CASSLLGTGYEQYF. Here the CDR3 DNA reads TGTGCCAGCAGCTTATTAGGGACAGGCTACGAGCAGTACTTC.

The chain combines TRBV14 with TRBJ2-1; no definite D call. Trimming removed 5 bases at V and 0 bases at J, with 14 bases between. Germline CDR1 and CDR2: SGHDN and FVKESK. This CDR3 is 16 amino acids long. The CDR3 reads CASSDVNPSSYNEQFF. The CDR3 nucleotides are TGTGCCAGCAGCGACGTCAACCCGAGCTCCTACAATGAGCAGTTCTTC.

This sequence joins TRBV5-4 and TRBJ2-1; 7 bases fit TRBD2. This CDR3 spans 14 amino acids. V shed 3 bases, J shed 10 bases, and the junction held 10 bases outside the gene matches. From germline, CDR1 is SGHNT and CDR2 YYREEE (reference sequence). The CDR3 nucleotides read TGTGCCAGCAGCTCAGGGAGGGATTATCCGGAGCAGTTCTTC. Translating it yields CASSSGRDYPEQFF.

The chain combines TRBV2 with TRBJ2-7, with D maybe TRBD1 (6 bases). The V end lost 6 bases, the J end lost 3 bases, and 18 bases lay between the germline ends. This CDR3 has 15 amino acids. Germline-derived CDR1 and CDR2 are SNHLY and FYNNEI. The CDR3 reads CASSSRLIGGYEQYF. The CDR3 DNA reads TGTGCCAGCAGCAGTCGACTAATAGGGGGCTACGAGCAGTACTTC.

The J gene is TRBJ2-2, the V gene TRBV29-1; no clear D. The CDR3 loop spans 12 amino acids. With 7 bases removed from V and 0 bases from J, the gap between germline ends came to 6 bases. The germline V gene encodes CDR1 SQVTM and CDR2 ANQGSEA. In DNA, the CDR3 is TGCAGCGCGGCTGCGAACACCGGGGAGCTGTTTTTT. Translated, it gives CSAAANTGELFF.

A note on this clone: One end of the junction varies from germline; a read error may be responsible. The rearrangement joins TRBV6-1 to TRBJ2-2; no clear D. Germline V gene sequence: CDR1 MNHNS, CDR2 SASEGT. This CDR3 is built from 10 residues. The chain's CDR3 is CASRAGQLFF. The CDR3 DNA reads as TGTGCCAGCAGGGCCGGGCAGCTGTTTTTT.

The V and J genes are TRBV11-2 and TRBJ1-1; 9 bases line up with TRBD1. The V segment lost 5 bases and the J segment 10 bases; nucleotides outside the gene matches: 17. The CDR3 runs to 16 residues. Germline V lookup: CDR1 SGHAT, CDR2 FQNNGV. The CDR3 loop reads CASSPKGTGFIPRAFF. As DNA, the CDR3 is TGTGCCAGCAGCCCTAAAGGGACAGGGTTCATTCCGAGAGCTTTCTTT.

This rearrangement joins TRBV15 to TRBJ2-1; D perhaps matches TRBD1 (5 bases). V lost 1 base, J lost 1 base, and 14 bases lay in between. The CDR3 runs 17 residues. Germline CDR1 reads LNHNV; CDR2 reads YYDKDF (reference sequence). The CDR3 DNA follows: TGTGCCACCAGCAGAGGAATCGACAGCCCGTCCTACAATGAGCAGTTCTTC. Its translation is CATSRGIDSPSYNEQFF.

This chain joins TRBV5-1 and TRBJ1-2; the D gene is possibly TRBD1 (5 bases). The ends were cut back, 0 bases at V and 6 bases at J, with 15 bases in the middle. This CDR3 region has 15 residues. Germline V lookup: CDR1 SGHRS, CDR2 YFSETQ. CDR3 in DNA: TGCGCCAGCAGCTTGGCCGTCGACAGTTACGATGGCTACACCTTC. It codes for CASSLAVDSYDGYTF. Filled out from reference TRBV5-1 and TRBJ1-2, the complete variable domain reads KAGVTQTPRYLIKTRGQQVTLSCSPISGHRSVSWYQQTPGQGLQFLFEYFSETQRNKGNFPGRFSGRQFSNSRSEMNVSTLELGDSALYLCASSLAVDSYDGYTFGSGTRLTVV.

The genes are TRBV19 and TRBJ2-7; 7 nucleotides line up with TRBD1. The length of the CDR3 is 14 residues. CDR1 and CDR2 from the germline V gene are LNHDA and SQIVND (reference sequence). Trimming cost V 5 bases and J 3 bases; bases outside gene matches: 7. CDR3 bases: TGTGCCAGTAGTTCCATGGGACAGAACTACGAGCAGTACTTC. It encodes CASSSMGQNYEQYF.

The J gene is TRBJ2-7, the V gene TRBV4-1; tentative D call: TRBD1 (6 bases). The germline gives CDR1 MGHRA, CDR2 YSYEKL. V was trimmed by 0 bases and J by 3 bases, leaving 15 bases between them. The CDR3 has 16 residues. The CDR3 protein is CASSQEGGSHLYEQYF. The CDR3 DNA reads TGCGCCAGCAGCCAAGAAGGGGGATCCCACCTCTACGAGCAGTACTTC.

This clone was detected only once. The chain uses TRBV5-6 and TRBJ2-1, with D perhaps assigned TRBD1 or TRBD2 (6 bases each). Per the germline V gene, CDR1 is SGHDT and CDR2 is YYEEEE. V dropped 4 bases and J dropped 5 bases, with 19 bases sitting between them. The CDR3 is 16 amino acids. The CDR3 DNA follows: TGTGCCAGCAGCACCCCGGTGGGGGGCCTGAACAATGAGCAGTTCTTC. This codes for CASSTPVGGLNNEQFF.